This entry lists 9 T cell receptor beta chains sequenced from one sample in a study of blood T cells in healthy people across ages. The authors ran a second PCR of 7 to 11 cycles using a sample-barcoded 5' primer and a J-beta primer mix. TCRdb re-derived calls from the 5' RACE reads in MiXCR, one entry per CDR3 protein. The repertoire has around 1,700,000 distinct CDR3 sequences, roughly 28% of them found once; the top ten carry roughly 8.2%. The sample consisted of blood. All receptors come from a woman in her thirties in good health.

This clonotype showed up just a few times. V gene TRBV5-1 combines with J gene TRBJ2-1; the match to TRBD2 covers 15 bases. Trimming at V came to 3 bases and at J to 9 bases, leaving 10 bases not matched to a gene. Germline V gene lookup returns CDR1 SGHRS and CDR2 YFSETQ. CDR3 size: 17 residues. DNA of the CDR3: TGCGCCAGCAGCTCTGAACCGGGACTAGCGGGGGGAAGTGAGCAGTTCTTC. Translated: CASSSEPGLAGGSEQFF. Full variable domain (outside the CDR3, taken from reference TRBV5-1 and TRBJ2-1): KAGVTQTPRYLIKTRGQQVTLSCSPISGHRSVSWYQQTPGQGLQFLFEYFSETQRNKGNFPGRFSGRQFSNSRSEMNVSTLELGDSALYLCASSSEPGLAGGSEQFFGPGTRLTVL.

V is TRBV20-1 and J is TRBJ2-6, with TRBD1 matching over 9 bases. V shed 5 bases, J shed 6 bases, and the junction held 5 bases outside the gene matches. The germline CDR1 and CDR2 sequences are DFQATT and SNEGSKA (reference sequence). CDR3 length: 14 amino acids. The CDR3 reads CSAYRQGEANVLTF. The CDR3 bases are TGCAGTGCTTACCGACAGGGGGAGGCCAACGTCCTGACTTTC.

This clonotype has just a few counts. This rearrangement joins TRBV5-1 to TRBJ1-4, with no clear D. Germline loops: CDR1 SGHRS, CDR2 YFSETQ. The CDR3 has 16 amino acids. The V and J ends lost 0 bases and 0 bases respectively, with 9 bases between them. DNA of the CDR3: TGCGCCAGCAGCTTGGGCAGCAAGGCAACTAATGAAAAACTGTTTTTT. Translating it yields CASSLGSKATNEKLFF.

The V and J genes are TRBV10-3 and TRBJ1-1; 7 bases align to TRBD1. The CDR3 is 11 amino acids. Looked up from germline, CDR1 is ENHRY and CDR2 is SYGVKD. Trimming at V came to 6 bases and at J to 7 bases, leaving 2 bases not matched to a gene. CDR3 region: CAIRGQNEAFF. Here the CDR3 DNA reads TGTGCCATCAGGGGACAGAATGAAGCTTTCTTT.

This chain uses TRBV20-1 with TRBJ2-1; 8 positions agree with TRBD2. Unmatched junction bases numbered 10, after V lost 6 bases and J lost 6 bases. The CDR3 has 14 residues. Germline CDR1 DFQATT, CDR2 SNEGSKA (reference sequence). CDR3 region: CSAPQGAGGNEQFF. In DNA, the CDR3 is TGCAGTGCCCCACAAGGGGCGGGGGGCAATGAGCAGTTCTTC.

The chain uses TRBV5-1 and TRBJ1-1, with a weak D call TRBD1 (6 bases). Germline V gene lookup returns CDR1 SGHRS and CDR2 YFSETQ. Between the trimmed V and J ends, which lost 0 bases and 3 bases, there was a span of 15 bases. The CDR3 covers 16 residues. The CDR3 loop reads CASSLGLGAVDTEAFF. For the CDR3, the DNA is TGCGCCAGCAGCTTGGGTTTGGGGGCGGTAGACACTGAAGCTTTCTTT.

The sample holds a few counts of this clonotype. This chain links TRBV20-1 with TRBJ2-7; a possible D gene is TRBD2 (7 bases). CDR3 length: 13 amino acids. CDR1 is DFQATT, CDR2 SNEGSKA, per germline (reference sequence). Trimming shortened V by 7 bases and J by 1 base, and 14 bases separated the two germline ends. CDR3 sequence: CSVRGGESYEQYF. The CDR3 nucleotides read TGCAGTGTCAGGGGAGGGGAATCCTACGAGCAGTACTTC.

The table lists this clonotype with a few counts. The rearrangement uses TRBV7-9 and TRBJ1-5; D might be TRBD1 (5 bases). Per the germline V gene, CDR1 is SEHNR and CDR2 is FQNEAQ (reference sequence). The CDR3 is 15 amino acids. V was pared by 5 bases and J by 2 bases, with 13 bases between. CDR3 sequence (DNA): TGTGCCAGCAGCGAAGGGGAGCTCGGCAATCAGCCCCAGCATTTT. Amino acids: CASSEGELGNQPQHF.

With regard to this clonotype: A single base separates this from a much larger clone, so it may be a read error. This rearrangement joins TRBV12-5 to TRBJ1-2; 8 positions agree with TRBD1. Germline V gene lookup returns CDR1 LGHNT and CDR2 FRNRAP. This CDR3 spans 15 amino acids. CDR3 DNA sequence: TGTACTAGTGGTTTACTGGCAGGACAGGGCCATGGCTACACCTTC. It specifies CTSGLLAGQGHGYTF.